This T cell receptor (beta chain) derives from a study of T cell clones after liver transplantation (dated by TCRdb to about 2019). Turning to the overall study: Samples were obtained from ITN030ST, a randomized trial in which withdrawal of immunosuppression was attempted within 2 years of liver transplantation. Donor-reactive T cell clones were identified by TCRbeta sequencing following a pre-transplant mixed lymphocyte reaction and were subsequently tracked in post-transplant blood. As an antigen-independent comparator for the donor-reactive sequences, third party-reactive TCRbeta sequences from pre-transplant MLRs were identified as well. Three of the eight recipients were HCV-positive; the others were transplanted for non-autoimmune, non-viral indications. No induction therapy was given to the subjects, and standard immunosuppression was administered until randomization at 12-24 months post-transplant. Tolerance was defined as complete immunosuppression withdrawal for at least one year with no rise in liver enzymes beyond twice the upper limit of normal. Blood samples were taken pre-transplant, pre-randomization before withdrawal, and post-randomization after full withdrawal or failed withdrawal. Of the 8 liver transplant recipients making up the studied cohort, 3 were classified as tolerant and 5 as non-tolerant. Study-level results and caveats: In a couple of subjects, low numbers of available donor cells limited the measurable donor-reactive repertoire. The decline in donor-reactive sequences exceeded the decline in third party-reactive sequences, suggesting partial antigen-specific deletion that was unrelated to withdrawal success. The conclusions were considered preliminary, being limited by small, heterogeneous patient numbers and non-standardized post-transplant time points. When repertoire turnover was accounted for, significantly reduced detection of donor-reactive sequences was found in 7 of 8 subjects for CD4 and in 8 of 8 subjects for CD8. Since no allograft tissue specimens were available, donor-reactive T cells may have migrated into the graft instead of being deleted. Circulating donor-reactive CD4 TCRbeta sequences fell significantly post-transplant in 5 of 8 subjects, irrespective of tolerance or HCV status.

A word on this clone: The clone's antigen remains unknown. No base-level quality is on record; no much larger clone is a single base apart.

High-throughput TCRbeta CDR3 sequencing of frozen genomic DNA was performed by immunoSEQ, with PCR amplification, mapping, bias correction and internal controls included. From the authors' description of their analysis: Productive rearrangements were kept, and unique TCRbeta sequences were defined by CDR3 nucleotide sequence plus V and J gene. For a sequence to be called donor-reactive, it needed a frequency of at least 0.01% and at least 5-fold expansion in CFSE-low cells compared with unstimulated pre-transplant cells. Minimum frequency thresholds were set for each subject based on the unstimulated sample with the lowest template count, ensuring at least 90% detection power. Jensen-Shannon divergence between the top 1000 TCRbeta sequences after and before transplant was used to measure repertoire turnover. Two-sided Fisher's exact tests were used to test for changes in how often donor-reactive sequences were detected. The source is immuneACCESS, and TCRdb retained only in-frame sequences with V and J called. Part of the clones is not carried over; for the studies checked, unresolved V genes explain less than half of this, and the remainder is unexplained. That table is the source of V, J and clone size, and D and trimming were worked out from the DNA. For this sample the table gives approximately 75,000 clones, of which 75% to 85% were detected only once. Of the sample, 0.79% is held by the ten largest clones.

V is clipped by 3 bases and J by 2 bases, and the sequence between their germline boundaries is 16 bases long. The CDR3 starts with the cysteine, ends with the phenylalanine, and has 16 residues. Only the CDR3 part of the read is kept: 48 bases, read in frame from the first base. As encoded in the germline V gene (reference sequence), CDR1 is LNHDA while CDR2 is SQIVND. Unstimulated PBMCs, after thawing, were stained for CD3, CD4 and CD8 and then FACS-sorted into CD3+CD4+ and CD3+CD8+ populations. Each of the 8 studied subjects was randomized to immunosuppression withdrawal. The Qiagen DNeasy Blood and Tissue Kit was used to isolate genomic DNA.

The receptor was isolated from a human patient who received a liver transplant. Following a transplant, some T cells may be graft donor cells, not patient cells. The chain links TRBV19 with TRBJ2-5; the D gene is perhaps TRBD1, from 5 matching bases. This specimen was CD4+ T cells from blood, taken 12 months after liver transplant. This receptor has the CDR3 CASSIASTAGQETQYF. The sequence in DNA is TGTGCCAGTAGTATTGCGTCGACAGCAGGGCAAGAGACCCAGTACTTC.